The clone carrying this T cell receptor beta chain was seen a few times. Its cognate antigen is unknown. This sample is drawn from a study of response to subunit inactivated influenza vaccine. Findings of the study overall: The authors put forward the suggestion that each seasonal influenza vaccination may bring in only a limited number of new T cells.

TCRdb called the RT-PCR reads again in MiXCR, with one record for every CDR3 protein. This table holds a few hundred thousand distinct CDR3 sequences, less than 15% found once. With 8 bases clipped from V and 5 bases from J, the junction kept 5 bases outside the gene matches. The CDR3 sequence is 13 residues long. The clonotype originates from a man aged 50 to 59 who received an inactivated influenza vaccine. The specimen comprised PBMCs from blood, sampled less than 13 days after vaccination. This sequence joins TRBV12-3 or TRBV12-4 and TRBJ2-7, with 11 bases lining up with TRBD2. CDR3 bases: TGTGCCAGCGCGAAGACTAGCGGGAACGAGCAGTACTTC. This codes for CASAKTSGNEQYF.